This T cell receptor (beta chain) originates from a study of OX40 agonist ivuxolimab in advanced cancers. Looking at the study overall: Patients were dosed with the agonistic anti-OX40 (CD134) antibody ivuxolimab. Previous treatment with anti-PD-1, anti-PD-L1 or anti-CTLA-4 therapy was allowed; less than 45% had received some.

This clone appeared once. Here immunoSEQ multiplex PCR was the method, and the copy in TCRdb shows in-frame clones only, minus some. Seen here are fewer than 25,000 clones, approximately 86% observed once, and the top ten hold over 15%. Here the sequenced sample was CD4+ or CD8+ T cells sorted from blood, taken in a trial of the OX40 agonist ivuxolimab. This TCR derives from an adult with an advanced solid tumor such as melanoma, head and neck, liver or kidney cancer.

CDR3 loop: CASTPGTVNTEAFF. The DNA of the CDR3 is TGTGCCAGCACACCCGGGACAGTGAACACTGAAGCTTTCTTT. The chain couples TRBV27 to TRBJ1-1; 7 bases are shared with TRBD1. The germline V gene encodes CDR1 MNHEY and CDR2 SMNVEV (reference sequence). The length of the CDR3 is 14 residues. Trimming took 7 bases from V and 0 from J; bases not matched to a gene: 5.